The rows below give T cell receptor beta chains drawn from one sample of a study of shared clonotypes between healthy human individuals. TCRdb's copy holds only in-frame clones and misses some; the assay was immunoSEQ multiplex PCR. This table holds roughly 660,000 clones, 90% found once. Sequencing input: memory CD8+ T cells from PBMCs. The receptors here all came from a man between 18 and 35 years old in good health. Some clones in this sample may be carry-over from other donors' samples. CDR3s include the opening cysteine and the closing phenylalanine or tryptophan. The D gene is left open where the match is weak. Clone size is stated in some rows and not others, as once, few, many or a class when expanded.

TRBJ2-5 once TRBV6-6 TRBD2 TGTGCCAGCAGTTACACACTAGCGGGAGGGCCGGGGACCCAGTACTTC CASSYTLAGGPGTQYF
TRBJ2-1 . TRBV6-5 TRBD2 TGTGCCAGCAGTTACTCGACTAGCGGGAGGAATGAGCAGTTCTTC CASSYSTSGRNEQFF
TRBJ1-1 . TRBV7-9 . TGTGCCAGCAGCTTAGCGACGGGCCAATTCACTGAAGCTTTCTTT CASSLATGQFTEAFF
TRBJ1-2 . TRBV11-1 . TGTGCCAGCAGCGAGACCGGGAGCACCTCCTATGGCTACACCTTC CASSETGSTSYGYTF
TRBJ2-3 . TRBV1 . TGCACCAGCAGCCAAGAGGGGGCTAGCGGGGTTAGCACAGATACGCAGTATTTT CTSSQEGASGVSTDTQYF
TRBJ1-1 . TRBV15 TRBD1 TGTGCCACACAGGGGTATCTCACTGAAGCTTTCTTT CATQGYLTEAFF
TRBJ1-2 . TRBV5-1 . TGCGCCAGCAGCTGGGGCGGGGCCGGAGGCTACACCTTC CASSWGGAGGYTF
TRBJ2-2 once TRBV7-9 TRBD1 TGTGCCAGCAGCTCGCGGACAGGGGACACCGGGGAGCTGTTTTTT CASSSRTGDTGELFF
TRBJ2-5 . TRBV5-1 TRBD1 TGCGCCAGCAGCTGGGGACAGGGACGAGAGACCCAGTACTTC CASSWGQGRETQYF
TRBJ1-1 few TRBV7-9 . TGTGCCAGCAGCTTATGGACAGAGAAGAACACTGAAGCTTTCTTT CASSLWTEKNTEAFF
TRBJ1-1 . TRBV28 . TGTGCCAGCAGCGCAGGGTTTATGAACACTGAAGCTTTCTTT CASSAGFMNTEAFF
TRBJ2-3 . TRBV7-9 TRBD2 TGTGCCAGCAGCGGCGGGACTAGCGGGATAATAGATACGCAGTATTTT CASSGGTSGIIDTQYF
TRBJ2-3 . TRBV27 . TGTGCCTCAGACGGGGGAGATACGCAGTATTTT CASDGGDTQYF
TRBJ2-3 . TRBV7-3 . TGTGCCAGCAGCTTAGGTTTGCGGCCTAGCACAGATACGCAGTATTTT CASSLGLRPSTDTQYF
TRBJ2-1 once TRBV5-4 . TGTGCCAGCAGCCCCAATGGCTTCTTAGCGGGACAGAACAATGAGCAGTTCTTC CASSPNGFLAGQNNEQFF
TRBJ2-7 . TRBV30 TRBD2 TGTGCCTGGGGTATGGGACTAGCGTACGAGCAGTACTTC CAWGMGLAYEQYF
TRBJ1-1 . TRBV6-6 TRBD1 TGTGCCAGCAGTAACCGGGACAGGGAATCGGCTGAAGCTTTCTTT CASSNRDRESAEAFF
TRBJ2-2 . TRBV28 . TGTGCCAGCAGTTATCGACAGACGATGGTGCTAGGCGGGGAGCTGTTTTTT CASSYRQTMVLGGELFF
TRBJ2-2 . TRBV18 . TGTGCCAGCTCACGGGGGACCGGGGAGCTGTTTTTT CASSRGTGELFF
TRBJ2-3 . TRBV7-2 . TGTGCCAGCAAGGCCCGATCGGGTGACGCAGATACGCAGTATTTT CASKARSGDADTQYF
TRBJ2-1 once TRBV7-6 . TGTGCCAGCAGCTTGGGCACTTACAATGAGCAGTTCTTC CASSLGTYNEQFF
TRBJ1-2 . TRBV28 . TGTGCCAGCAGTTTATTTCCTAAAGGGGTCCGAGCTAACTATGGCTACACCTTC CASSLFPKGVRANYGYTF
TRBJ2-7 . TRBV10-3 . TGTGCCATCAGTGAGTCGACCGTAAGGGAGCAGTACTTC CAISESTVREQYF
TRBJ2-5 . TRBV6-1 TRBD1 TGTGCCAGCAGTGAGGGACAGGGCCCCATCGGCCAGTACTTC CASSEGQGPIGQYF
TRBJ2-4 . TRBV5-1 . TGCGCCAGCAGCTTGGCCGGTGGCGATTTCAAAAACATTCAGTACTTC CASSLAGGDFKNIQYF
TRBJ2-1 . TRBV13 TRBD2 TGTGCCAGCAGCGAAGCGGGAGAGGGACGCAATGAGCAGTTCTTC CASSEAGEGRNEQFF
TRBJ2-7 once TRBV9 . TGTGCCAGCAGCGCCGGGGGACTTCCCTACGAGCAGTACTTC CASSAGGLPYEQYF
TRBJ2-7 . TRBV7-2 TRBD2 TGTGCCAGCAGCTTAGTAGCGGGAGGGCTATACGAGCAGTACTTC CASSLVAGGLYEQYF
TRBJ1-1 many TRBV7-9 TRBD1 TGTGCCAGCAGCTTAAACGCCCCCGGGACAGGGGGAGAGAACACTGAAGCTTTCTTT CASSLNAPGTGGENTEAFF
TRBJ2-1 . TRBV4-2 . TGTGCCAGCAGCCATGGCGGGTCCATGGGGAATGAGCAGTTCTTC CASSHGGSMGNEQFF
TRBJ2-1 . TRBV9 TRBD2 TGTGCCAGCAGCGTAAGACTAGCGGGGATAAATGAGCAGTTCTTC CASSVRLAGINEQFF
TRBJ1-2 . TRBV29-1 TRBD1 TGCAGCGTTGAAGTCTCCGGGACAGCTTATAATGGCTACACCTTC CSVEVSGTAYNGYTF
TRBJ2-6 . TRBV14 TRBD1 TGTGCCAGCAGCCAAGATTGGCAGGGGGCTGGGGCCAACGTCCTGACTTTC CASSQDWQGAGANVLTF
TRBJ2-1 . TRBV6-5 . TGTGCCAGCAGTCCAGGGTTCCATGAGCAGTTCTTC CASSPGFHEQFF
TRBJ2-7 . TRBV11-1 . TGTGCCAGCAGCCCCCGGGAGTCCTACGAGCAGTACTTC CASSPRESYEQYF
TRBJ2-1 . TRBV7-9 . TGTGCCAGCAGCTCTCCCGGGAGATACAATGAGCAGTTCTTC CASSSPGRYNEQFF
TRBJ2-1 . TRBV27 . TGTGCCAGCAGTCTGGGGGGTAGCAGCAATGAGCAGTTCTTC CASSLGGSSNEQFF
TRBJ2-7 few TRBV6-1 . TGTGCCAGCAGTGAAATTGGGCCCCACTACGAGCAGTACTTC CASSEIGPHYEQYF
TRBJ2-6 . TRBV7-8 TRBD1 TGTGCCAGCAGCTGGGGGACAGCTGCTTTATCATGGGCCAACGTCCTGACTTTC CASSWGTAALSWANVLTF
TRBJ2-7 few TRBV7-9 . TGTGCCAGCAGCCCTCATGGGAGCTCCTACGAGCAGTACTTC CASSPHGSSYEQYF
TRBJ2-7 . TRBV4-1 . TGCGCCAGCAGCCACCTCGGGACGGCTACCTACGAGCAGTACTTC CASSHLGTATYEQYF
TRBJ2-3 . TRBV7-6 TRBD2 TGTGCCAGCAGCTTCGGGGGGTGGGCTGACTCAGATACGCAGTATTTT CASSFGGWADSDTQYF
TRBJ2-1 . TRBV2 TRBD1 TGTGCCAGCAGGTACAGGGGCAATGAGCAGTTCTTC CASRYRGNEQFF
TRBJ2-7 . TRBV11-2 . TGTGCCAGCAGCTTGGGCACCGACTACGAGCAGTACTTC CASSLGTDYEQYF
TRBJ2-7 few TRBV19 TRBD2 TGTGCCAGTAGTATGGGACTAGCGGGAGGCTACGAGCAGTACTTC CASSMGLAGGYEQYF
TRBJ1-2 . TRBV10-3 . TGTGCCATCAGTGATGGTGGCTACACCTTC CAISDGGYTF
TRBJ1-1 . TRBV6-5 . TGTGCCAGCAGTTATGGCAGGGAAGCTTTCTTT CASSYGREAFF
TRBJ1-1 . TRBV11-2 . TGTGCCAGCAGCTTTAGGCAGGACACTGAAGCTTTCTTT CASSFRQDTEAFF
TRBJ2-3 . TRBV7-2 TRBD2 TGTGCCAGCAGCCCTCTAGCGGGAGTCCCAGATACGCAGTATTTT CASSPLAGVPDTQYF
TRBJ2-2 . TRBV7-3 . TGTGCCAGCACGATGGACGGAAACACCGGGGAGCTGTTTTTT CASTMDGNTGELFF